The present T cell receptor (beta chain) was sequenced within a study of CD8+CD57+ T cells in acquired aplastic anemia. The overall study: The study obtained an average of roughly 3 ug of DNA from sorted CD4+ and CD8+ cells.

For CDR3 and TCR beta VDJ profiling, genomic DNA was the template used. TCRdb fed the reads into MiXCR, producing one record per CDR3 protein. The sample holds about 160,000 distinct CDR3 sequences, approximately 40% seen once. Trimming removed 6 bases from V and 9 bases from J; junction bases left unmatched: 4. CDR1 and CDR2 from the germline V gene are MNHEY and SMNVEV (reference sequence). This CDR3 spans 11 amino acids. Sequenced input: sorted CD4+, CD8+, or CD8+CD57+ T cells (not recorded which) from PBMCs. The rearrangement uses TRBV27 and TRBJ2-7, with 8 bases lining up with TRBD1. This receptor was identified in a human donor in good health. Here the CDR3 reads CASRQGAGQYF. CDR3 sequence (DNA): TGTGCCAGCAGGCAGGGGGCCGGGCAGTACTTC.